This passage covers 32 T cell receptor beta chains from one sample sequenced in a study of blood T cell repertoires in COVID-19. Some clones are missing from TCRdb's copy, which holds only in-frame ones; the method was immunoSEQ multiplex PCR. The table shows about 80,000 clones, with 78% occurring only once. The sequenced material came from peripheral blood. These receptors were taken from a human donor in a cohort sampled during active COVID-19.

This chain joins TRBV6-2 or TRBV6-3 and TRBJ2-1, with 9 bases identical to TRBD1. V gave up 6 bases and J gave up 4 bases; unmatched junction bases: 10. The CDR3 totals 16 residues. Per germline, CDR1 MNHEY and CDR2 SVGEGT. The CDR3 DNA reads TGTGCCAGCAGCCGATCTGCGGGACAGGGATACAATGAGCAGTTCTTC. Its translation: CASSRSAGQGYNEQFF.

This clone was counted a single time. The chain uses TRBV27 and TRBJ2-5, with 12 bases matching TRBD2. The ends lost 2 bases at V and 5 bases at J; junction bases unmatched: 6. Germline V gives CDR1 MNHEY, CDR2 SMNVEV (reference sequence). The CDR3 runs to 16 residues. The CDR3 DNA follows: TGTGCCAGCAGTTTAGCTAGCGGGGGGGCACAGGAGACCCAGTACTTC. Its translation: CASSLASGGAQETQYF.

The V gene is TRBV5-1, the J gene TRBJ1-1; D is unresolved. The CDR3 sequence is 13 residues long. Trimming cost V 5 bases and J 1 base, with 9 bases left between them. Looked up from germline, CDR1 is SGHRS and CDR2 is YFSETQ. Written as DNA, the CDR3 is TGCGCCAGCAGGATTGAGGGGAACACTGAAGCTTTCTTT. Translating gives CASRIEGNTEAFF.

The gene calls are TRBV9 and TRBJ2-2; 8 nucleotides match TRBD1. The CDR3 has 16 residues. The germline V gene encodes CDR1 SGDLS and CDR2 YYNGEE. Trimming removed 3 bases from V and 1 base from J; junction bases left unmatched: 5. CDR3 residues: CASSAQGAMNTGELFF. CDR3 bases: TGTGCCAGCAGCGCCCAGGGGGCCATGAACACCGGGGAGCTGTTTTTT. Full variable domain (remainder filled in from reference TRBV9 and TRBJ2-2): DSGVTQTPKHLITATGQRVTLRCSPRSGDLSVYWYQQSLDQGLQFLIQYYNGEERAKGNILERFSAQQFPDLHSELNLSSLELGDSALYFCASSAQGAMNTGELFFGEGSRLTVL.

The chain has TRBV9 and TRBJ2-3; D unresolved. Trimming shortened V by 0 bases and J by 6 bases, and 8 bases separated the two germline ends. The CDR3 covers 13 residues. In germline, CDR1 is SGDLS, CDR2 YYNGEE. The CDR3 DNA reads as TGTGCCAGCAGCGTAGGGCCCCAGGATACGCAGTATTTT. Translating it yields CASSVGPQDTQYF. Complete variable domain (other parts from reference TRBV9 and TRBJ2-3): DSGVTQTPKHLITATGQRVTLRCSPRSGDLSVYWYQQSLDQGLQFLIQYYNGEERAKGNILERFSAQQFPDLHSELNLSSLELGDSALYFCASSVGPQDTQYFGPGTRLTVL.

The genes are TRBV7-9 and TRBJ1-6; TRBD1 agrees at 10 bases. The CDR3 consists of 17 residues. Losses at the gene ends were 5 bases for V and 3 bases for J; bases not matched to a gene: 7. Germline V lookup: CDR1 SEHNR, CDR2 FQNEAQ (reference sequence). The CDR3 region is CASSPGTGAGYNSPLHF. CDR3 nucleotides: TGTGCCAGCAGCCCCGGGACAGGGGCCGGCTATAATTCACCCCTCCACTTT.

This clone was observed a handful of times. The chain recombines TRBV5-1 with TRBJ2-1, with 14 bases identical to TRBD2. The V segment lost 4 bases and the J segment 7 bases; nucleotides outside the gene matches: 4. Germline-derived CDR1 and CDR2 are SGHRS and YFSETQ. The CDR3 is 15 amino acids. This chain's CDR3 is CASSAGLAGANEQFF. DNA of the CDR3: TGCGCCAGCAGCGCGGGACTAGCGGGAGCGAATGAGCAGTTCTTC.

This clone came up once. The chain links TRBV7-2 to TRBJ2-3; the D gene is possibly TRBD2 (6 bases). This CDR3 has 15 amino acids. Germline V gene sequence: CDR1 SGHTA, CDR2 FQGNSA. Deletions cut 1 base from V and 3 bases from J, with 11 bases between. The CDR3 sequence: CASSLGREITDTQYF. The CDR3 DNA is TGTGCCAGCAGCTTAGGCCGGGAGATTACAGATACGCAGTATTTT.

The V gene is TRBV5-4, the J gene TRBJ2-7; D perhaps matches TRBD2 (5 bases). Looked up from germline, CDR1 is SGHNT and CDR2 is YYREEE (reference sequence). CDR3 length: 18 amino acids. V was trimmed by 0 bases and J by 3 bases, leaving 22 bases between them. CDR3 loop: CASSLARTPIGVDYEQYV. The CDR3 DNA follows: TGTGCCAGCAGCTTGGCACGAACTCCGATCGGGGTGGACTACGAGCAGTACGTC.

The V and J genes are TRBV28 and TRBJ1-1; D might be TRBD1 (5 bases). This CDR3 region has 14 residues. The V end was cut by 3 bases, the J end by 4 bases, with 12 bases between. From germline, CDR1 is MDHEN and CDR2 SYDVKM. The CDR3 region has the DNA TGTGCCAGCAGTTTGTCAGGGTGGGGCACTGAAGCTTTCTTT. It is translated as CASSLSGWGTEAFF.

This clone was observed a single time. The rearrangement links TRBV7-9 to TRBJ2-7, with 7 bases fitting TRBD2. V shed 1 base, J shed 7 bases, and the junction held 13 bases outside the gene matches. The CDR3 sequence is 16 residues long. CDR1 is SEHNR, CDR2 FQNEAQ, per germline (reference sequence). CDR3: CASSLERGVLGVEQYV. CDR3 DNA: TGTGCCAGCAGCTTAGAACGGGGGGTCTTAGGAGTTGAGCAGTACGTC.

The CDR3 DNA reads TGTGCCAGCAGCTTGCTTTTTACTTCTAGGGGGAAGACCTACGAGCAGTACTTC. It codes for CASSLLFTSRGKTYEQYF. The chain carries TRBV11-2 and TRBJ2-7; tentative D call: TRBD1 (6 bases). V lost 3 bases, J lost 2 bases, and 23 bases lay in between. The CDR3 runs 18 residues. Germline loops: CDR1 SGHAT, CDR2 FQNNGV.

This clone showed up just once. The V gene is TRBV28, the J gene TRBJ1-4; D perhaps matches TRBD1 (5 bases). The CDR3 has 17 residues. CDR1 is MDHEN and CDR2 is SYDVKM in the germline V gene. V was shortened by 2 bases and J by 2 bases, with 15 bases between the two germline ends. CDR3 coding DNA: TGTGCCAGCAGTTTAGGGGCGCGGTATGGGACTAATGAAAAACTGTTTTTT. Translation gives CASSLGARYGTNEKLFF. The variable domain in full, completed from reference TRBV28 and TRBJ1-4, reads DVKVTQSSRYLVKRTGEKVFLECVQDMDHENMFWYRQDPGLGLRLIYFSYDVKMKEKGDIPEGYSVSREKKERFSLILESASTNQTSMYLCASSLGARYGTNEKLFFGSGTQLSVL.

This chain links TRBV28 with TRBJ2-7; TRBD1 aligns across 10 bases. The V gene end was trimmed by 1 base and the J gene end by 2 bases; junction bases not matched to a gene: 5. CDR1 and CDR2 from the germline V gene are MDHEN and SYDVKM. This CDR3 is 16 amino acids long. The CDR3 reads CASSLSLDRGPYEQYV. The CDR3 region has the DNA TGTGCCAGCAGTTTATCCCTCGACAGGGGGCCCTACGAGCAGTACGTC.

The CDR3 protein is CASSQVGSRGSRPEAFF. CDR3 in DNA: TGTGCCAGCAGCCAAGTCGGTTCTCGGGGTTCGAGGCCTGAAGCTTTCTTT. The V call is TRBV3-1 (or the pseudogene TRBV3-2), the J call TRBJ1-1; D not resolved. The CDR3 totals 17 residues. The V end lost 1 base, the J end lost 6 bases, and 21 bases lay between the germline ends. Per germline, CDR1 LGHDT and CDR2 YNNKEL (reference sequence).

This clone appeared a single time. V usage is TRBV27 and J usage is TRBJ2-5; the D gene is possibly TRBD1 (6 bases). Between the trimmed V and J ends, which lost 7 bases and 5 bases, there was a span of 14 bases. This CDR3 comprises 13 residues. The germline V gene encodes CDR1 MNHEY and CDR2 SMNVEV (reference sequence). CDR3 coding DNA: TGTGCCAGCAAGGTGGGGGCCGGGGAGACCCAGTACTTC. Protein sequence: CASKVGAGETQYF.

As regards this clone: Other DNA variants within this sample encode the same CDR3. This chain joins TRBV19 and TRBJ2-1; the D gene is possibly TRBD1 (5 bases). Looked up from germline, CDR1 is LNHDA and CDR2 is SQIVND (reference sequence). V was cut by 9 bases and J by 6 bases, with 12 bases left in between. The CDR3 totals 12 residues. CDR3: CASSITGNEQFF. CDR3 DNA: TGTGCCAGCAGCATAACAGGCAATGAGCAGTTCTTC.

The gene calls are TRBV6-5 and TRBJ2-3; 7 bases map to TRBD1. Unmatched junction bases numbered 5, after V lost 6 bases and J lost 2 bases. Germline assignment: CDR1 MNHEY and CDR2 SVGAGI. This CDR3 contains 14 residues. This CDR3 reads CASSRDRDTDTQYF. The CDR3 DNA follows: TGTGCCAGCAGCCGGGACAGAGACACAGATACGCAGTATTTT.

The J gene is TRBJ2-5, the V gene TRBV7-9, with 7 bases lining up with TRBD1. From germline, CDR1 is SEHNR and CDR2 FQNEAQ (reference sequence). The CDR3 has 15 amino acids. Unmatched junction bases numbered 7, after V lost 5 bases and J lost 1 base. DNA for the CDR3: TGTGCCAGCAGCGTTACAGGGGCTTCCCAAGAGACCCAGTACTTC. As protein: CASSVTGASQETQYF. The variable domain in full, completed from reference TRBV7-9 and TRBJ2-5, reads DTGVSQNPRHKITKRGQNVTFRCDPISEHNRLYWYRQTLGQGPEFLTYFQNEAQLEKSRLLSDRFSAERPKGSFSTLEIQRTEQGDSAMYLCASSVTGASQETQYFGPGTRLLVL.

The chain is built from TRBV10-1 and TRBJ2-3; 10 bases agree with TRBD2. The V and J ends lost 6 bases and 4 bases, in that order; junction bases with no gene match: 7. Germline values: CDR1 WNHNN, CDR2 SYGVQD (reference sequence). The CDR3 spans 15 residues. CDR3 in DNA: TGCGCCAGCAGCACTAGCGGGAAATCGTCAGATACGCAGTATTTT. Protein: CASSTSGKSSDTQYF.

The genes are TRBV4-1 and TRBJ1-6, with 7 bases fitting TRBD1. After removal of 1 base from V and 4 bases from J, the junction contained 1 base not matched to a gene. The CDR3 has 15 residues. The V gene's germline CDR1 is MGHRA and CDR2 YSYEKL. CDR3 amino acids: CASSQGRGYNSPLHF. Here the CDR3 DNA reads TGCGCCAGCAGCCAAGGCAGGGGGTATAATTCACCCCTCCACTTT.

This clone was observed a handful of times. This chain connects TRBV6-1 to TRBJ1-1; possible D gene TRBD1, 6 bases. Germline CDR1 reads MNHNS; CDR2 reads SASEGT. The germline V and J ends were trimmed by 3 bases and 0 bases, with 8 bases remaining between them. This CDR3 region has 14 residues. In DNA form, the CDR3 reads TGTGCCAGCAGTGAGGACAGACTGAACACTGAAGCTTTCTTT. Translated: CASSEDRLNTEAFF.

The J gene is TRBJ2-2, the V gene TRBV24-1; 12 bases agree with TRBD2. Germline trimming cut 1 base from V and 5 bases from J; bases unmatched to any gene: 13. The length of the CDR3 is 20 residues. Germline V gene sequence: CDR1 KGHDR, CDR2 SFDVKD. CDR3 DNA: TGTGCCACCAGTGATTTAACTAGCGGGAGGACCGGGCGAACGACCGGGGAGCTGTTTTTT. It translates to CATSDLTSGRTGRTTGELFF.

In its sample, this clone was seen a few times. The J gene is TRBJ2-1, the V gene TRBV24-1; TRBD1 agrees at 9 bases. In germline, CDR1 is KGHDR, CDR2 SFDVKD. The CDR3 runs 13 residues. V dropped 7 bases and J dropped 7; count of bases not matched to a gene: 4. The CDR3 nucleotides read TGTGCCACCAGGGGACAGGGTCCAAATGAGCAGTTCTTC. Translating gives CATRGQGPNEQFF.

The chain couples TRBV25-1 to TRBJ1-1; possibly TRBD1 for D (6 bases). Germline CDR1 reads MGHDK; CDR2 reads SYGVNS. The CDR3 is made up of 12 amino acids. V lost 10 bases to trimming and J lost 9 bases, with 18 bases between them. In nucleotides, the CDR3 is TGTGCCACCAATGATTGGGGGGGCCAAGCTTTCTTT. Translation gives CATNDWGGQAFF.

This clone was counted a few times. This chain links TRBV24-1 with TRBJ2-1; 7 nucleotides line up with TRBD1. Germline CDR1 reads KGHDR; CDR2 reads SFDVKD. J gave up 2 bases and V 4 bases, and 7 bases lay outside the gene matches. The CDR3 is 16 amino acids. This CDR3 reads CATSEPTGLAYNEQFF. For the CDR3, the DNA is TGTGCCACCAGTGAGCCGACAGGGTTGGCCTACAATGAGCAGTTCTTC.

This clone was recorded a few times. The chain has TRBV2 and TRBJ1-1, with a possible D match to TRBD1 (5 bases). The germline V gene encodes CDR1 SNHLY and CDR2 FYNNEI. The V and J ends lost 9 bases and 1 base respectively, with 9 bases between them. This CDR3 is 12 amino acids long. The CDR3 sequence: CARTVQNTEAFF. DNA of the CDR3: TGTGCCAGGACAGTTCAGAACACTGAAGCTTTCTTT.

This clone has more than one count but fewer than ten. V is TRBV29-1 and J is TRBJ1-2, with D possibly matching TRBD1 (6 bases). The V gene lost 3 bases and the J gene lost 7 bases, with 18 bases spanning the gap. This CDR3 is built from 14 residues. Per the germline V gene, CDR1 is SQVTM and CDR2 is ANQGSEA. CDR3 bases: TGCAGCGTTGATGGGACACGGGACCAGTTTGGCTACACCTTC. The encoded protein is CSVDGTRDQFGYTF.

The V and J genes are TRBV24-1 and TRBJ2-5, with D possibly matching TRBD1 (5 bases). Germline lookup yields CDR1 KGHDR and CDR2 SFDVKD. The CDR3 extends over 15 amino acids. V was trimmed by 0 bases and J by 3 bases, leaving 10 bases between them. CDR3 DNA sequence: TGTGCCACCAGTGATTTGCAGGGCACAGAAGAGACCCAGTACTTC. Amino acids: CATSDLQGTEETQYF.

The chain combines TRBV27 with TRBJ2-1; 10 nucleotides line up with TRBD2. V was clipped by 5 bases and J by 7 bases; unmatched bases: 8. The germline CDR1 and CDR2 sequences are MNHEY and SMNVEV (reference sequence). The CDR3 covers 15 residues. The CDR3 is CASSLLAGVLNEQFF. The CDR3 DNA is TGTGCCAGCAGTCTTCTAGCGGGAGTCTTGAATGAGCAGTTCTTC.

V and J are TRBV7-9 and TRBJ2-3, with a tentative D call TRBD2 (6 bases). The CDR3 consists of 16 residues. The germline gives CDR1 SEHNR, CDR2 FQNEAQ (reference sequence). Trimming removed 0 bases at V and 2 bases at J, with 12 bases between. This CDR3 is CASSLAGGGDTDTQYF. CDR3 in DNA: TGTGCCAGCAGCTTAGCGGGAGGAGGGGACACAGATACGCAGTATTTT. The whole variable domain, filled in from reference TRBV7-9 and TRBJ2-3, reads DTGVSQNPRHKITKRGQNVTFRCDPISEHNRLYWYRQTLGQGPEFLTYFQNEAQLEKSRLLSDRFSAERPKGSFSTLEIQRTEQGDSAMYLCASSLAGGGDTDTQYFGPGTRLTVL.

This rearrangement joins TRBV9 to TRBJ1-4; TRBD1 matches at 7 bases. V lost 1 base and J lost 3; bases outside the gene matches: 0. Germline V gene data show CDR1 as SGDLS and CDR2 as YYNGEE. This CDR3 is 14 amino acids long. In nucleotides, the CDR3 is TGTGCCAGCAGCGTAACAGGGGCTAATGAAAAACTGTTTTTT. Translated: CASSVTGANEKLFF.